One sample yielded the 15 T cell receptor beta chains listed below, sequenced in a study of cytomegalovirus exposure and HLA in healthy donors (dated by TCRdb to 2016 to 2017). Libraries were made using the immunoSEQ multiplex PCR assay. For the multiplex PCR, a mixture combining 60 forward primers for TCR Vbeta segments and 13 reverse primers for TCR Jbeta segments was used. Here the immuneACCESS table is served through TCRdb, limited to in-frame sequences with V and J called. Missing clones are a known gap in these copies; in checked studies unresolved V genes cover under half, and the rest lacks a known reason. This sample gives under 200,000 clones in total; 70% to 90% of them show up just once. About a tenth of the sample rests with the top ten. Material: PBMCs. Receptors were obtained from a man aged 18 to 30 in good health and CMV-seropositive.

The chain combines TRBV9 with TRBJ1-5; D possibly corresponds to TRBD1 (6 bases). Trimming stripped 3 bases from V and 1 base from J, with 11 bases between. The germline V gene has CDR1 SGDLS and CDR2 YYNGEE. The CDR3 contains 15 residues. The CDR3 spells CASSATGQSNQPQHF. The CDR3 region has the DNA TGTGCCAGCAGCGCCACCGGACAGAGCAATCAGCCCCAGCATTTT. The whole variable domain, filled in from reference TRBV9 and TRBJ1-5, reads DSGVTQTPKHLITATGQRVTLRCSPRSGDLSVYWYQQSLDQGLQFLIQYYNGEERAKGNILERFSAQQFPDLHSELNLSSLELGDSALYFCASSATGQSNQPQHFGDGTRLSIL.

This chain joins TRBV7-2 and TRBJ2-3; no reliable D call. There are 19 residues in the CDR3. Trimming shortened V by 1 base and J by 2 bases, and 22 bases separated the two germline ends. The germline V gene encodes CDR1 SGHTA and CDR2 FQGNSA. For the CDR3, the DNA is TGTGCCAGCAGCTTAGTTGGTTTCTCAGGCCTCCATCTCACAGATACGCAGTATTTT. Translated: CASSLVGFSGLHLTDTQYF.

The chain uses TRBV27 and TRBJ2-7, with D possibly matching TRBD1 (6 bases). The CDR3 is made up of 14 amino acids. Per germline, CDR1 MNHEY and CDR2 SMNVEV (reference sequence). V dropped 3 bases and J dropped 5 bases, with 14 bases sitting between them. The chain's CDR3 is CASSLGTKGDEQYF. The CDR3 DNA reads TGTGCCAGCAGTTTGGGGACAAAAGGGGACGAGCAGTACTTC.

A few counts support this clone. The chain recombines TRBV4-1 with TRBJ2-7; TRBD2 is a possible D gene (5 bases). Germline CDR1 MGHRA, CDR2 YSYEKL. The ends were cut back, 3 bases at V and 3 bases at J, with 9 bases in the middle. The length of the CDR3 is 13 residues. Written as DNA, the CDR3 is TGCGCCAGCAGCCACCCGGACTTCTACGAGCAGTACTTC. This sequence encodes CASSHPDFYEQYF.

The chain uses TRBV11-2 and TRBJ2-2; maybe TRBD2 (6 bases). Germline CDR1 is SGHAT and CDR2 is FQNNGV. The CDR3 totals 15 residues. Deletions cut 3 bases from V and 0 bases from J, with 8 bases between. DNA of the CDR3: TGTGCCAGCAGCTTGGGAGGCTCGAACACCGGGGAGCTGTTTTTT. It codes for CASSLGGSNTGELFF.

This clone was seen a few times. This chain joins TRBV19 and TRBJ1-1; D ambiguous. Germline V CDR1 and CDR2: LNHDA, SQIVND (reference sequence). Deletions cut 6 bases from V and 6 bases from J, with 11 bases between. The CDR3 is 12 residues long. The CDR3 reads CASSPGGAEAFF. The CDR3 nucleotides are TGTGCCAGTAGCCCCGGCGGGGCTGAAGCTTTCTTT.

The rearrangement joins TRBV10-3 to TRBJ1-6; no clear D gene. Germline assignment: CDR1 ENHRY and CDR2 SYGVKD. V lost 0 bases and J lost 8, with 8 bases in between. CDR3 size: 14 residues. The CDR3 sequence: CAISESGRDSPLHF. The DNA of the CDR3 is TGTGCCATCAGTGAGTCAGGGCGGGATTCACCCCTCCACTTT.

The V call is TRBV6-5, the J call TRBJ1-5; TRBD1 matches at 9 bases. V lost 4 bases to trimming and J lost 0 bases; unmatched junction nucleotides: 4. The germline CDR1 and CDR2 sequences are MNHEY and SVGAGI. The CDR3 consists of 16 residues. In nucleotides, the CDR3 is TGTGCCAGCAGTTTGAAGGGACAGGGTAGCAATCAGCCCCAGCATTTT. It yields the protein CASSLKGQGSNQPQHF.

This rearrangement joins TRBV7-2 to TRBJ2-6; 7 bases agree with TRBD1. The CDR3 sequence is 17 residues long. Trimming cost V 5 bases and J 0 bases; bases outside gene matches: 7. CDR1 and CDR2 from the germline V gene are SGHTA and FQGNSA. CDR3 coding DNA: TGTGCCAGCAGCCCGAGGACAGGTACCTCTGGGGCCAACGTCCTGACTTTC. Residues: CASSPRTGTSGANVLTF. The variable domain in full, completed from reference TRBV7-2 and TRBJ2-6, reads GAGVSQSPSNKVTEKGKDVELRCDPISGHTALYWYRQSLGQGLEFLIYFQGNSAPDKSGLPSDRFSAERTGGSVSTLTIQRTQQEDSAVYLCASSPRTGTSGANVLTFGAGSRLTVL.

V and J are TRBV10-2 and TRBJ1-1; no firm D call. V dropped 4 bases and J dropped 3 bases, with 3 bases sitting between them. Looked up from germline, CDR1 is WSHSY and CDR2 is SAAADI. This CDR3 has 11 residues. In DNA form, the CDR3 reads TGCGCCAGCAGTGGGCACACTGAAGCTTTCTTT. Protein product: CASSGHTEAFF.

V gene TRBV27 combines with J gene TRBJ2-5; 8 nucleotides align to TRBD1. Germline V lookup: CDR1 MNHEY, CDR2 SMNVEV (reference sequence). The V and J ends lost 8 bases and 1 base, in that order; junction bases with no gene match: 3. The CDR3 extends over 13 amino acids. The CDR3 coding sequence is TGTGCCAGCCGCGGACAGGGCCAAGAGACCCAGTACTTC. As protein: CASRGQGQETQYF.

The V call is TRBV18, the J call TRBJ2-5, with a weak D call TRBD2 (6 bases). The CDR3 contains 14 residues. The V end lost 6 bases, the J end lost 5 bases, and 16 bases lay between the germline ends. Looked up from germline, CDR1 is KGHSH and CDR2 is LQKENI. The chain's CDR3 is CASSLRDFKETQYF. The CDR3 DNA reads TGTGCCAGCTCGCTCCGGGACTTCAAGGAGACCCAGTACTTC. Using reference TRBV18 and TRBJ2-5 for the parts outside the CDR3, the full variable domain is NAGVMQNPRHLVRRRGQEARLRCSPMKGHSHVYWYRQLPEEGLKFMVYLQKENIIDESGMPKERFSAEFPKEGPSILRIQQVVRGDSAAYFCASSLRDFKETQYFGPGTRLLVL.

This clone was found a few times. The chain recombines TRBV18 with TRBJ1-6; 11 bases agree with TRBD1. Germline V CDR1 and CDR2: KGHSH, LQKENI. Unmatched junction bases numbered 7, after V lost 3 bases and J lost 9 bases. The CDR3 is 16 residues long. DNA for the CDR3: TGTGCCAGCTCACCTGTTGCAGGGACAGGGGGTTCACCCCTCCACTTT. This translates into CASSPVAGTGGSPLHF.

This chain links TRBV5-4 with TRBJ2-1, with 7 bases that match TRBD1. This CDR3 spans 14 amino acids. With V trimmed by 5 bases and J by 0 bases, 2 bases remained unmatched. Looked up from germline, CDR1 is SGHNT and CDR2 is YYREEE (reference sequence). As DNA, the CDR3 is TGTGCCAGCAGTCGGGACAGCTCCTACAATGAGCAGTTCTTC. It codes for CASSRDSSYNEQFF.

The chain carries TRBV23-1 and TRBJ2-3, with a tentative D call TRBD1 (6 bases). TRBV23-1 is labeled an ORF, and its function is uncertain. This CDR3 region has 13 residues. Trimming took off 6 bases at V and 4 bases at J, with 11 bases between the two ends. The DNA for the CDR3 is TGCGCCAGCAGACCTACAGGGCCAGATACGCAGTATTTT. Residues: CASRPTGPDTQYF.